This TCR beta chain derives from a study of T cell changes during pregnancy in multiple sclerosis. Germline lookup yields CDR1 MNHNS and CDR2 SASEGT. The CDR3 has 15 residues. V lost 2 bases to trimming and J lost 0 bases; unmatched junction nucleotides: 0. By share, this clone ranks as medium-sized. Other DNA sequences in this sample translate to the same CDR3. This table comes from immunoSEQ multiplex PCR, and its TCRdb copy is limited to in-frame clones, with some not included. The sample lists 45,000 to 65,000 clones; 91% were seen once. The rearrangement joins TRBV6-1 to TRBJ2-1, with 8 bases that match TRBD2. Sequenced here: peripheral blood, sampled after pregnancy. The receptor was isolated from a female donor in good health, enrolled as a control in a pregnancy study. The chain's CDR3 is CASSELAGSYNEQFF. The CDR3 DNA is TGTGCCAGCAGTGAACTAGCGGGCTCCTACAATGAGCAGTTCTTC.